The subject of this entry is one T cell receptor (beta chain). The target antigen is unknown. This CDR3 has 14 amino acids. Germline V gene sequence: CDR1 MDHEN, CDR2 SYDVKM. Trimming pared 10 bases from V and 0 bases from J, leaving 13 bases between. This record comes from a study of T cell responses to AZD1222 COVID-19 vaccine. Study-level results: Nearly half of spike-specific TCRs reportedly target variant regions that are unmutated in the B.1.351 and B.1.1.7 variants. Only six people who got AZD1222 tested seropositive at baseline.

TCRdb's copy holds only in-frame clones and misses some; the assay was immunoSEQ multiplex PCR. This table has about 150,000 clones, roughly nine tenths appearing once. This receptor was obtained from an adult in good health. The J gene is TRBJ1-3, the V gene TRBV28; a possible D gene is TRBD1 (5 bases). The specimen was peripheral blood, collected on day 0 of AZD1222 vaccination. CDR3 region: CATFGGSSGNTIYF. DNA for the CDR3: TGTGCCACATTCGGGGGGAGCTCTGGAAACACCATATATTTT.